A selection of T cell receptor beta chains follows, all from one sample in a study of radiotherapy plus CTLA-4 blockade in lung cancer. Repertoires were generated with immunoSEQ multiplex PCR, while TCRdb's copy carries only in-frame clones and drops some. The data show about 46,000 clones, more than 75% seen once. Sample: peripheral blood, taken from a patient treated with radiotherapy plus ipilimumab. These receptors were obtained from a human donor with non-small cell lung cancer who had a complete response to radiotherapy plus ipilimumab. Each CDR3 is given with its conserved first and last residue. A D gene is named only where the DNA matches it firmly. Some rows mark clone size as missing; the rest say once, few, many or name a class of expanded clone.

V	size	J	D	DNA	CDR3
TRBV7-9	NA	TRBJ2-1	TRBD2	TGTGCCAGCAGCGCCCCGACTAGCGGCAACTACAATGAGCAGTTCTTC	CASSAPTSGNYNEQFF
TRBV7-2	NA	TRBJ1-2	TRBD1	TGTGCCAGCAGCTCCTTAGAGACGGACAGGGCTAACTATGGCTACACCTTC	CASSSLETDRANYGYTF
TRBV29-1	NA	TRBJ1-1	TRBD1	TGCAGCGTTACGGGACAGGGGTGGACTGAAGCTTTCTTT	CSVTGQGWTEAFF
TRBV30	NA	TRBJ1-5	NA	TGTGCCTGGAGGCCCCCCTGGCAAGGAGCTATTCAGCCCCAGCATTTT	CAWRPPWQGAIQPQHF
TRBV6-1	NA	TRBJ2-7	TRBD2	TGTGCCAGCAGCGCCGGGACTAGCCCTTACGAGCAGTACTTC	CASSAGTSPYEQYF
TRBV19	NA	TRBJ1-5	TRBD1	TGTGCCAGTAGTATAATAGGGACAGGGTTTAATCAGCCCCAGCATTTT	CASSIIGTGFNQPQHF
TRBV6-6	NA	TRBJ2-1	TRBD2	TGTGCCACTGGGACTAGCGGGGGGGCGGGATACAATGAGCAGTTCTTC	CATGTSGGAGYNEQFF
TRBV9	NA	TRBJ1-2	NA	TGTGCCAGCAGCCCTCGGGCCGCGGGGGCCTATGGCTACACCTTC	CASSPRAAGAYGYTF
TRBV11-2	NA	TRBJ2-1	TRBD2	TGTGCCAGCAGCCTGGGACTAAACAATGAGCAGTTCTTC	CASSLGLNNEQFF
TRBV10-3	NA	TRBJ1-2	NA	TGTGCCATCAGTGATGGGGGACTAATGGACACCCGAGACCACTTC	CAISDGGLMDTRDHF
TRBV9	NA	TRBJ1-1	TRBD1	TGTGCCAGCAGCGTAGGGGGTCAGGGGGACACTGAAGCTTTCTTT	CASSVGGQGDTEAFF
TRBV12-5	few	TRBJ1-5	NA	TGTGCTAGTGGTTTGGGCGTATATCAGCCCCAGCATTTT	CASGLGVYQPQHF
TRBV16	NA	TRBJ1-5	NA	TGTGCCAGCAGCCAATTCCGAGGGTTCCCCAATCAGCCCCAGCATTTT	CASSQFRGFPNQPQHF
TRBV10-3	once	TRBJ2-3	TRBD2	TGTGCCATCATGACTAGCGAGGGAGATACGCAGTATTTT	CAIMTSEGDTQYF
TRBV29-1	few	TRBJ2-5	NA	TGCAGCGTTGATCGGCTCACTACCCTTGAAGAGACCCAGTACTTC	CSVDRLTTLEETQYF
TRBV7-9	NA	TRBJ1-2	NA	TGTGCCAGCAGCTTCTTTGGAGAGAACGACTATGGCTACACCTTC	CASSFFGENDYGYTF
TRBV7-7	NA	TRBJ2-2	TRBD2	TGTGCTAGCAGCCCACCTAGCGGGGGGAACACCGGGGAGCTGTTTTTT	CASSPPSGGNTGELFF
TRBV7-9	NA	TRBJ2-7	TRBD1	TGTGCCAGCAGCACGCGTCAGGGGGCCCCCTACGAGCAGTACTTC	CASSTRQGAPYEQYF
TRBV7-9	few	TRBJ1-1	NA	TGTGCCAGCAGCTTAACAAGGGGTCTAGGAGCTTTCTTT	CASSLTRGLGAFF
TRBV29-1	NA	TRBJ1-1	TRBD1	TGCAGCGGAAGGACAGGTTTCACTGAAGCTTTCTTT	CSGRTGFTEAFF
TRBV15	NA	TRBJ1-4	TRBD1	TGTGCCACCAGCAGAGGGCAGGGGGCGGAAAAACTGTTTTTT	CATSRGQGAEKLFF
TRBV9	NA	TRBJ2-1	TRBD1	TGTGCCAGCAGCGTAGAAGGACAGGGGGCTAATGAGCAGTTCTTC	CASSVEGQGANEQFF
TRBV6-4	few	TRBJ1-1	TRBD1	TGTGCCAGCAGCCCAGGGGGAGTGAACACTGAAGCTTTCTTT	CASSPGGVNTEAFF
TRBV7-2	NA	TRBJ2-7	NA	TGTGCCAGCAGCCCCACCACGGGGTCTGCGTACGAGCAGTACTTC	CASSPTTGSAYEQYF